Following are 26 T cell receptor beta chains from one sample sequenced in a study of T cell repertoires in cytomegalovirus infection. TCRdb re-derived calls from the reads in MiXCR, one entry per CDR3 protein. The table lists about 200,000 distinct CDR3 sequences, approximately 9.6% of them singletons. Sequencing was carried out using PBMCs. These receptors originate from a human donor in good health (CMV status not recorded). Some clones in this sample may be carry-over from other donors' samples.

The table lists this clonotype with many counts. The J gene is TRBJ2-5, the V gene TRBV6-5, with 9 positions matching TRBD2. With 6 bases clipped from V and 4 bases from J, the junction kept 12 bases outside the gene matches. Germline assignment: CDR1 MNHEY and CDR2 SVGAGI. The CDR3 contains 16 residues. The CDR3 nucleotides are TGTGCCAGCAGGCTTAGCGGGGGCCCGGGGGCAGAGACCCAGTACTTC. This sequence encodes CASRLSGGPGAETQYF.

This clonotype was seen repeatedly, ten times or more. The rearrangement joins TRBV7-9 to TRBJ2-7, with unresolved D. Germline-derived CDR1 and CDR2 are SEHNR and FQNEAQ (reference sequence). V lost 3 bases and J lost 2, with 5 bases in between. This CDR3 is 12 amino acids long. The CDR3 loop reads CASSLQTYEQYF. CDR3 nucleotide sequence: TGTGCCAGCAGCTTGCAGACCTACGAGCAGTACTTC.

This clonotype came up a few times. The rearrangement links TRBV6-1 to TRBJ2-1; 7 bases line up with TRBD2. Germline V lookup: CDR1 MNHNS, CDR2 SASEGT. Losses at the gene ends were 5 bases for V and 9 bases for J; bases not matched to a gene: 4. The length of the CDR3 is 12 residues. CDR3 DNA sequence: TGTGCCAGCAGTCGTAGCGGGTCTGAGCAGTTCTTC. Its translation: CASSRSGSEQFF.

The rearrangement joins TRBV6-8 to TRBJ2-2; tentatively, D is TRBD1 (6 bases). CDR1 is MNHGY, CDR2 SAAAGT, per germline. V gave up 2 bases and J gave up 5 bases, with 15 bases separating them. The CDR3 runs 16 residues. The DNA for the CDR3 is TGTGCCAGCAGTTACAAGGTGGGGGCGAGGACCGGGGAGCTGTTTTTT. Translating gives CASSYKVGARTGELFF.

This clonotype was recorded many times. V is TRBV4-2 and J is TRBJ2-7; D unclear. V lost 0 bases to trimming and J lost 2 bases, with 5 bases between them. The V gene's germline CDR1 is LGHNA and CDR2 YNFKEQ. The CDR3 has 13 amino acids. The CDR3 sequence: CASSQDAPYEQYF. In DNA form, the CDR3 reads TGTGCCAGCAGCCAAGATGCCCCCTACGAGCAGTACTTC.

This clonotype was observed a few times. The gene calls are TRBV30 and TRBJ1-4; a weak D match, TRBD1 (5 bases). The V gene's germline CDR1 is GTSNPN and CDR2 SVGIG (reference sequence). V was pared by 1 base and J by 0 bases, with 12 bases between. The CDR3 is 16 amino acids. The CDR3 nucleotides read TGTGCCTGGAGTGGGGGCGTTAGGTCAACTAATGAAAAACTGTTTTTT. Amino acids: CAWSGGVRSTNEKLFF.

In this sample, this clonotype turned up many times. CDR3 nucleotides: TGTGCCAGCAGTCCCGGGACAGGGGTTTACGAGCAGTACTTC. This gives the protein CASSPGTGVYEQYF. The chain recombines TRBV12-3 or TRBV12-4 with TRBJ2-7; the match to TRBD1 covers 10 bases. This CDR3 has 14 residues. V trimming: 5 bases; J trimming: 4 bases; junction bases outside the gene matches: 5.

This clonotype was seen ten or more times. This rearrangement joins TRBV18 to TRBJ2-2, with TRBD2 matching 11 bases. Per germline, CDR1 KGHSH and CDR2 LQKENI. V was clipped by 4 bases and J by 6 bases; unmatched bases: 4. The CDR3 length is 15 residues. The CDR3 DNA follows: TGTGCCAGCTCACAGACTAGCGGGATTGCCGGGGAGCTGTTTTTT. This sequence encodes CASSQTSGIAGELFF.

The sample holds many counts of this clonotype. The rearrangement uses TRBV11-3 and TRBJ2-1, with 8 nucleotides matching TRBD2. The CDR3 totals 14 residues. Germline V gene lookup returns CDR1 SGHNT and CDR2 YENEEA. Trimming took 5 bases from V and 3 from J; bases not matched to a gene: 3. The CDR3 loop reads CASSTSGSYNEQFF. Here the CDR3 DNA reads TGTGCCAGCAGCACCAGCGGGAGCTACAATGAGCAGTTCTTC.

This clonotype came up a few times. CDR3 sequence (DNA): TGTGCCAGCAGCCCCAGGGGGATGTCTGAAGCTTTCTTT. Encoded protein: CASSPRGMSEAFF. This chain links TRBV7-2 with TRBJ1-1, with TRBD1 matching 7 bases. V lost 5 bases and J lost 6; bases outside the gene matches: 6. The CDR3 consists of 13 residues. The germline V gene has CDR1 SGHTA and CDR2 FQGNSA.

The CDR3 protein is CSVDTTGSYGYTF. DNA for the CDR3: TGCAGCGTTGATACGACAGGGAGCTATGGCTACACCTTC. The rearrangement uses TRBV29-1 and TRBJ1-2; 7 bases agree with TRBD1. The CDR3 runs to 13 residues. Trimming removed 3 bases from V and 4 bases from J; junction bases left unmatched: 5. Germline CDR1 and CDR2: SQVTM and ANQGSEA.

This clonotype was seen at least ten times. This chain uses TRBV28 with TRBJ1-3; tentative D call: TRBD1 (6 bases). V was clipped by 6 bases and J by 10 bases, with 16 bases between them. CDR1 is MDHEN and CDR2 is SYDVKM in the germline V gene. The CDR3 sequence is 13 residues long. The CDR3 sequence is CASREGHQETIYF. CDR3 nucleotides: TGTGCCAGCAGAGAGGGACACCAGGAGACCATATATTTT.

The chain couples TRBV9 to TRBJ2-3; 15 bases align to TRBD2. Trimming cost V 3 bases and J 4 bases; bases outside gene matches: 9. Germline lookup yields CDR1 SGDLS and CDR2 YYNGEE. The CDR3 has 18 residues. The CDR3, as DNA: TGTGCCAGCAGCGGAGGACTAGCGGGGGGGCTCCGGCCAGATACGCAGTATTTT. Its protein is CASSGGLAGGLRPDTQYF.

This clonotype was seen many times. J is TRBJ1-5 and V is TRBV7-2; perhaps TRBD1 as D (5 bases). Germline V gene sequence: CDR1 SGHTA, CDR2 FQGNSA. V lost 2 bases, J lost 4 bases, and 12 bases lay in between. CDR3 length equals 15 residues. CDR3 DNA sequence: TGTGCCAGCAGCTTAACCGGGACGGAAAATCAGCCCCAGCATTTT. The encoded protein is CASSLTGTENQPQHF.

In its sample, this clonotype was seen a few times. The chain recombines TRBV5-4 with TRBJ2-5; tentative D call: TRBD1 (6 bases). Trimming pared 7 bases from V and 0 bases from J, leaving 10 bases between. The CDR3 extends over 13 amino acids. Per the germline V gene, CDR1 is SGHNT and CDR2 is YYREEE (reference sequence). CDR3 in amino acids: CASARQDQETQYF. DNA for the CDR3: TGTGCCAGCGCCCGACAGGACCAAGAGACCCAGTACTTC.

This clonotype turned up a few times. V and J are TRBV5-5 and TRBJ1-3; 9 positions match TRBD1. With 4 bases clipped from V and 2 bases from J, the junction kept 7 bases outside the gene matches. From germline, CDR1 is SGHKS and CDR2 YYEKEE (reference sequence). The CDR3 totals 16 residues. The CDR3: CASSPGTGSAGNTIYF. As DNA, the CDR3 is TGTGCCAGCAGCCCCGGGACAGGGTCCGCTGGAAACACCATATATTTT.

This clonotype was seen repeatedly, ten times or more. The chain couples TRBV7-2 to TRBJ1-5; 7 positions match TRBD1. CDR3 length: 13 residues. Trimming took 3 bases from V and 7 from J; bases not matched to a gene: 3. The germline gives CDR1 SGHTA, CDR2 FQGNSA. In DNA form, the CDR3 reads TGTGCCAGCAGCTTCACAGGGGACCAGCCCCAGCATTTT. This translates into CASSFTGDQPQHF.

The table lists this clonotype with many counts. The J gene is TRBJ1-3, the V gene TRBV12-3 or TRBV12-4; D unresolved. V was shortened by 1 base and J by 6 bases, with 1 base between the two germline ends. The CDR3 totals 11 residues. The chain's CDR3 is CASSLENTIYF. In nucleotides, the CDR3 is TGTGCCAGCAGTTTAGAAAACACCATATATTTT.

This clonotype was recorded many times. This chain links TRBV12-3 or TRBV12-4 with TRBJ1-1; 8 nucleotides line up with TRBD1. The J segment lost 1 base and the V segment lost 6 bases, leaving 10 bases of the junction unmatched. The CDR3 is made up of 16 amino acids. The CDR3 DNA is TGTGCCAGCAGAACTCCGCGCAGGGGGCGGAACACTGAAGCTTTCTTT. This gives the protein CASRTPRRGRNTEAFF.

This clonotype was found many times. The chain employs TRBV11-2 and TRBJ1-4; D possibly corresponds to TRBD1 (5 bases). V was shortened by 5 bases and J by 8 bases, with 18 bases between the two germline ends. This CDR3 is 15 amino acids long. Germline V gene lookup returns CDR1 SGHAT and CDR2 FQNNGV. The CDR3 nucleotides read TGTGCCAGCAGCCCGGGACCCATCCTAGGGGAAAAACTGTTTTTT. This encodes CASSPGPILGEKLFF.

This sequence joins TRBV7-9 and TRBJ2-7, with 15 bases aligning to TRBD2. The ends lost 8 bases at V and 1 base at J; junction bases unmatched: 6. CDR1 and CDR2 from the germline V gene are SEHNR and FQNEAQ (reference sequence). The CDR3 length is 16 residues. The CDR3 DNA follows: TGTGCCAGCCATCCGGGACTAGCGGGGGGTTCCTACGAGCAGTACTTC. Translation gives CASHPGLAGGSYEQYF.

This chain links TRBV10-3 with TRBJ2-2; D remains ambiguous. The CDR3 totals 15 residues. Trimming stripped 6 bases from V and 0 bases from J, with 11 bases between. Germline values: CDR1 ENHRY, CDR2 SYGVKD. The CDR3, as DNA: TGTGCCATCAGGTTGCAGGACGCGAACACCGGGGAGCTGTTTTTT. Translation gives CAIRLQDANTGELFF.

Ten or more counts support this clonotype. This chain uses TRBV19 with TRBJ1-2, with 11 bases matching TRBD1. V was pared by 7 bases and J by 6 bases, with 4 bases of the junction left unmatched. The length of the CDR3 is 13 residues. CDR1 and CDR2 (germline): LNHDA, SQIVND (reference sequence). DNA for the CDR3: TGTGCCAGTACCCGGACAGGGGGCCATGGCTACACCTTC. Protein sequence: CASTRTGGHGYTF.

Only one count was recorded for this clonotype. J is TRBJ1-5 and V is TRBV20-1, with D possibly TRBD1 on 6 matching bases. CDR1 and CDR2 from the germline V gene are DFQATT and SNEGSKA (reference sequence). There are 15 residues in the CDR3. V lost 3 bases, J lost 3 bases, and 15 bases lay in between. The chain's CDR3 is CSASTHRVINQPQHF. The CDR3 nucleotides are TGCAGTGCTAGCACGCACAGGGTTATCAATCAGCCCCAGCATTTT.

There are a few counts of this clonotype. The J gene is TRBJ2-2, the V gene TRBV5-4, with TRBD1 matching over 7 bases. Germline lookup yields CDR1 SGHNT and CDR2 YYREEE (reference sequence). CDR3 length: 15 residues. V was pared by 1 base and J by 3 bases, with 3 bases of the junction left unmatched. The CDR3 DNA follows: TGTGCCAGCAGCTTGTCCCAGGGGGACACCGGGGAGCTGTTTTTT. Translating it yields CASSLSQGDTGELFF. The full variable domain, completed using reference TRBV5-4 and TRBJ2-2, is ETGVTQSPTHLIKTRGQQVTLRCSSQSGHNTVSWYQQALGQGPQFIFQYYREEENGRGNFPPRFSGLQFPNYSSELNVNALELDDSALYLCASSLSQGDTGELFFGEGSRLTVL.

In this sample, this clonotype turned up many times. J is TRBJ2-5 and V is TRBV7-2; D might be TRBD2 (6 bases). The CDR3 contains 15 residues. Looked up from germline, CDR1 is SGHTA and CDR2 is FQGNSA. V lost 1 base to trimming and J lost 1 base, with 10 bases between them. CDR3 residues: CASSLVPGGQETQYF. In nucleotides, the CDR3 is TGTGCCAGCAGCTTAGTACCCGGGGGCCAAGAGACCCAGTACTTC.